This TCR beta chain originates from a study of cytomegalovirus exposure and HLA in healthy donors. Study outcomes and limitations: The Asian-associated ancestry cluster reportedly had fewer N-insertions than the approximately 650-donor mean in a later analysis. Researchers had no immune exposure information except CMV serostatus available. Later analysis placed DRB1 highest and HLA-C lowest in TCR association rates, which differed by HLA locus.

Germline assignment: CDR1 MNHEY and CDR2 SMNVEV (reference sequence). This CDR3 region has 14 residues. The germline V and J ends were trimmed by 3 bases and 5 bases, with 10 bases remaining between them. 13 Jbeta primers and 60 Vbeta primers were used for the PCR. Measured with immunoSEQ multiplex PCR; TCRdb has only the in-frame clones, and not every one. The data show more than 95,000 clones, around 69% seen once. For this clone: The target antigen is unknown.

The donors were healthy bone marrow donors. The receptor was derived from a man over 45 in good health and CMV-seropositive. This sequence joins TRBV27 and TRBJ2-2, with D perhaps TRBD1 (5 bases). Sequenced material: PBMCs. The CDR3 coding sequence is TGTGCCAGCAGTTTGACAGTTTTTACCGGGGAGCTGTTTTTT. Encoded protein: CASSLTVFTGELFF.